What follows is one T cell receptor beta chain and its context. This clonotype was observed a few times. Its antigen remains undetermined. Base qualities were left out, and no much larger clone turns up one base away. This sample is part of a study of T-cell reconstitution after alpha-beta-depleted transplantation in children (dated by TCRdb to about 2016). A note on the overall study: Using TCR repertoire profiling, the study followed T-cell immune reconstitution in a quantitative way in children after TCRalphabeta/CD19-depleted allogeneic hematopoietic cell transplantation. Summary of the overall study and its limitations: The frequencies of hyperexpanded clones fell over the following months, and after one year, T-cell counts and TCRbeta diversity were mostly attributed to newly produced T cells. About two months after transplant, the apparently early recovery of alphabetaT-cell counts reportedly depended on just several hundred clones that had expanded rapidly and came from non-depleted graft cells. In some patients, the high TCRbeta diversity seen at day 60 was put down to recipient T cells and intrathymic progenitors that had survived conditioning.

Receptor libraries were prepared by PCR. The instrument given in TCRdb is Illumina HiSeq 2500. TCR library preparation used molecular barcoding, with unique molecular identifiers applied to normalize quantification of the TCRbeta repertoire. TCRdb redid the processing of the public reads, applying fastp at Q25 and MiXCR, and retained in-frame beta chains. Identical CDR3 protein sequences are pooled into one entry, listed with their most common genes and DNA. In all, the sample holds hundreds of thousands of distinct CDR3 sequences, and about 7.3% of those were seen once. The ten largest clones capture approximately 9% of the sample. The germline ends are 21 bases apart after V is trimmed by 3 bases and J by 4 bases. From the cysteine up to the phenylalanine, the CDR3 has a length of 16 residues. This entry keeps only the CDR3 DNA: 48 bases, framed from base 1. CDR1 and CDR2 were assigned from the germline V gene (reference sequence) as DFQATT and SNEGSKA.

The meaning of the sample's treatment or condition label: allogeneic hematopoietic cell transplantation with graft depleted of TCRalphabeta T cells and CD19 B cells. The transplant recipients were children given TCRalphabeta/CD19-depleted allogeneic hematopoietic cell grafts. The sequence joins TRBV20-1 to TRBJ1-1; the best D guess is TRBD1, with 6 bases matching. The source of this sequence is a female patient between 2 and 15 years old who had a stem cell transplant for Fanconi anemia, so the T cells may come from the graft donor. The source was peripheral blood, collected 360 days after TCRalphabeta/CD19-depleted stem cell transplant. The nucleotide sequence is TGCAGTGCTAGCGGTGTAATAGGGCAGGGGTTCACTGAAGCTTTCTTT. It codes for CSASGVIGQGFTEAFF.